This TCR beta chain was captured by sequencing in a study of T cells expressing NK-cell markers. Study in general: Sorted CD3+CD56+NKG2C+, CD3+CD56+NKG2C- and CD3+CD56-NKG2C+ T-cell subsets were beta-chain profiled. There were seven HCMV-seropositive donors and one seronegative donor among the eight sequenced. Study findings and constraints: The study found these clonotypes also leading the CD3+CD56-NKG2C+ fraction in a few donors.

As regards this clonotype: What it binds is unknown.

TCRdb reprocessed the 5' RACE reads, keeping one entry per CDR3 protein, no DNA. The sample has about 540,000 distinct CDR3 sequences. The receptor was isolated from a man aged 18 to 30 in good health. Material for sequencing was blood T cells: a sorted CD56 or NKG2C T cell subset, CD4+ or CD8+ T cells, or bulk PBMC T cells (not recorded which).

The CDR3 sequence is CASTPGLAGGGEQFF. The rearrangement uses TRBV7-9 and TRBJ2-1; without DNA, the TCRdb call of TRBD2 cannot be checked. The CDR3 spans 15 residues. Germline loops: CDR1 SEHNR, CDR2 FQNEAQ (reference sequence).